This is a list of T cell receptor beta chains from one sample in a study of cytotoxic CD8 clonotypes in ibrutinib-treated CLL. Here immunoSEQ multiplex PCR was the method, and the copy in TCRdb shows in-frame clones only, minus some. The sample shows nearly 300,000 clones, approximately 76% of them seen only once. Sequenced material: PBMCs, taken at disease progression, from a patient treated with ibrutinib. The source of these receptors is a human donor with chronic lymphocytic leukemia. CDR3s include the opening cysteine and the closing phenylalanine or tryptophan. D genes are given only for firm matches. Where a row states a size, it is once, few, many or the class of an expanded clone; other rows omit it.

D	J	size	V	CDR3	DNA
NA	TRBJ2-3	NA	TRBV7-8	CASSLVSDTQYF	TGTGCCAGCAGCTTAGTTTCAGATACGCAGTATTTT
NA	TRBJ2-7	few	TRBV25-1	CASSPHDTTYEQYF	TGTGCCAGCAGTCCACATGATACGACCTACGAGCAGTACTTC
NA	TRBJ2-1	NA	TRBV27	CASSLGTPSYNEQFF	TGTGCCAGCAGTTTGGGTACCCCCTCCTACAATGAGCAGTTCTTC
NA	TRBJ1-5	NA	TRBV6-1	CASSNSNQPQHF	TGTGCCAGCAGTAATAGCAATCAGCCCCAGCATTTT
NA	TRBJ1-5	NA	TRBV19	CASEKGGRYQPQHF	TGTGCCAGTGAAAAGGGGGGGCGATATCAGCCCCAGCATTTT
NA	TRBJ2-7	NA	TRBV27	CASLTYRVPGPPVF	TGTGCCAGCCTTACCTACCGAGTACCGGGACCCCCTGTATTC
NA	TRBJ2-1	NA	TRBV20-1	CSASSGNEQFF	TGCAGTGCTAGCAGCGGCAATGAGCAGTTCTTC
NA	TRBJ2-6	many	TRBV2	CASSVRDGTPGANVLTF	TGTGCCAGCAGTGTTAGGGACGGGACCCCTGGGGCCAACGTCCTGACTTTC
NA	TRBJ1-2	NA	TRBV7-2	CASSLDNNYGYTF	TGTGCCAGCAGTTTAGACAACAACTATGGCTACACCTTC
TRBD1	TRBJ1-5	once	TRBV30	CAWSVESPIGEQGSRGADQPQHF	TGTGCCTGGAGTGTAGAGAGCCCAATTGGGGAACAGGGGTCCCGCGGCGCCGATCAGCCCCAGCATTTT
NA	TRBJ2-7	NA	TRBV19	CASSGAVAYEQYF	TGTGCCAGTAGCGGGGCAGTCGCCTACGAGCAGTACTTC
NA	TRBJ2-2	NA	TRBV7-3	CASSLRRVPGELFF	TGTGCCAGCAGCTTACGGAGGGTGCCCGGGGAGCTGTTTTTT
NA	TRBJ2-7	NA	TRBV12-2	CASRRIAYEQYF	TGTGCAAGTCGGAGAATCGCCTACGAGCAGTACTTC
NA	TRBJ1-1	few	TRBV6-5	CASSYRQGGKAFF	TGTGCCAGCAGTTACAGGCAGGGAGGGAAAGCTTTCTTT
TRBD1	TRBJ2-2	NA	TRBV5-1	CASSFSGTGGGWELFF	TGCGCCAGCAGCTTCTCCGGGACAGGGGGCGGATGGGAGCTGTTTTTT
NA	TRBJ1-1	NA	TRBV10-1	CASGADGTNTEAFF	TGCGCCAGCGGGGCTGACGGTACGAACACTGAAGCTTTCTTT
TRBD1	TRBJ2-5	NA	TRBV6-6	CASSYAGDRLKETQYF	TGTGCCAGCAGTTACGCCGGGGACAGATTAAAAGAGACCCAGTACTTC
TRBD1	TRBJ1-2	few	TRBV2	CAILGQSVTGYTF	TGTGCCATCTTGGGACAGTCCGTAACTGGCTACACCTTC
NA	TRBJ1-1	NA	TRBV5-1	CASSPVGERATEAFF	TGCGCCAGCAGTCCGGTGGGGGAGAGGGCGACTGAAGCTTTCTTT
TRBD1	TRBJ1-4	NA	TRBV6-1	CASSARTGANKKLFF	TGTGCCAGCAGCGCTCGGACAGGGGCGAACAAAAAACTGTTTTTT
NA	TRBJ2-7	once	TRBV7-9	CASSGGSWVYEQYF	TGTGCCAGCAGCGGAGGATCCTGGGTCTACGAGCAGTACTTC
TRBD1	TRBJ2-1	NA	TRBV6-6	CASSWDRSYNEQFF	TGTGCCAGCAGTTGGGACAGGTCCTACAATGAGCAGTTCTTC
NA	TRBJ1-1	NA	TRBV10-1	CASSESWSWAFF	TGCGCCAGCAGTGAGTCTTGGAGTTGGGCTTTCTTT
NA	TRBJ1-6	NA	TRBV5-6	CASRAIGQSYNSPLHF	TGTGCCAGCAGAGCGATAGGGCAGTCATATAATTCACCCCTCCACTTT
NA	TRBJ2-6	once	TRBV5-4	CASSGGHPAGLGANVLTF	TGTGCCAGCAGCGGGGGACATCCGGCTGGACTCGGGGCCAACGTCCTGACTTTC
TRBD1	TRBJ1-4	few	TRBV7-9	CASSLGQLNEKLFF	TGTGCCAGCAGCTTGGGACAGCTTAATGAAAAACTGTTTTTT
NA	TRBJ2-7	NA	TRBV9	CASSVGSTSYEQYF	TGTGCCAGCAGCGTGGGGTCAACCTCCTACGAGCAGTACTTC
TRBD2	TRBJ2-1	NA	TRBV5-6	CASSLAYWTSGAYNEQFF	TGTGCCAGCAGCTTGGCCTATTGGACTAGCGGGGCCTACAATGAGCAGTTCTTC
NA	TRBJ2-1	once	TRBV5-1	CASSLERLANNEQFF	TGCGCCAGCAGCCTGGAAAGGCTAGCTAACAATGAGCAGTTCTTC
TRBD2	TRBJ2-5	NA	TRBV14	CASSQTSFETQYF	TGTGCCAGCAGCCAGACTAGCTTTGAGACCCAGTACTTC
NA	TRBJ2-5	once	TRBV9	CASSEAGPQETQYF	TGTGCCAGCAGCGAGGCGGGGCCCCAAGAGACCCAGTACTTC
NA	TRBJ2-3	once	TRBV5-1	CASSLAGRGTDTQYF	TGCGCCAGCAGCTTGGCAGGCAGGGGCACAGATACGCAGTATTTT
TRBD1	TRBJ1-4	NA	TRBV11-2	CASSGLTTGYGEKLFF	TGTGCCAGCAGCGGACTAACGACAGGGTACGGGGAAAAACTGTTTTTT
TRBD1	TRBJ1-2	NA	TRBV9	CASSVSRGPSYGYTF	TGTGCCAGCAGCGTTTCGAGGGGGCCGAGCTATGGCTACACCTTC
NA	TRBJ1-1	NA	TRBV4-3	CASSKRAITEAFF	TGCGCCAGCAGCAAACGTGCGATCACTGAAGCTTTCTTT
NA	TRBJ2-7	NA	TRBV19	CASSIVLEVYEQYF	TGTGCCAGTAGTATAGTATTGGAGGTCTACGAGCAGTACTTC
NA	TRBJ1-4	NA	TRBV28	CASSLTKNEKLFF	TGTGCCAGCAGCTTGACAAAAAATGAAAAACTGTTTTTT
NA	TRBJ2-3	NA	TRBV5-1	CASSLVQDSIDTQYF	TGCGCCAGCAGCTTGGTACAGGATAGCATAGATACGCAGTATTTT
NA	TRBJ1-5	NA	TRBV18	CASSRLSQPQHF	TGTGCCAGCTCACGGCTCAGCCAGCCCCAGCATTTT
TRBD1	TRBJ2-7	once	TRBV5-5	CASSLGLQGAGEQYF	TGTGCCAGCAGCTTGGGGCTACAGGGGGCGGGCGAGCAGTACTTC
NA	TRBJ1-2	NA	TRBV7-2	CASSLANYGYTF	TGTGCCAGCAGCTTAGCGAACTATGGCTACACCTTC
TRBD1	TRBJ1-1	few	TRBV18	CASSPKGTGIEAFF	TGTGCCAGCTCACCAAAAGGGACAGGGATAGAAGCTTTCTTT
NA	TRBJ2-7	NA	TRBV10-2	CASSESGGSYEQYF	TGCGCCAGCAGTGAGTCCGGGGGTAGTTACGAGCAGTACTTC
NA	TRBJ2-2	NA	TRBV19	CASMGETGELFF	TGTGCCAGTATGGGGGAAACCGGGGAGCTGTTTTTT
NA	TRBJ2-3	NA	TRBV5-1	CASSLARSGISTDTQYF	TGCGCCAGCAGCTTGGCCAGGTCAGGGATATCCACAGATACGCAGTATTTT
NA	TRBJ2-2	NA	TRBV4-1	CASSQDLGGTGELFF	TGCGCCAGCAGCCAAGATCTGGGGGGCACCGGGGAGCTGTTTTTT
TRBD1	TRBJ2-7	NA	TRBV11-2	CASSSRTGRFEQYF	TGTGCCAGCAGCTCGAGGACAGGGCGGTTCGAGCAGTACTTC